These T cell receptor beta chains were read from a single sample in a study of T cell changes during pregnancy in multiple sclerosis. Sequencing was performed with immunoSEQ multiplex PCR; in TCRdb, only in-frame clones are kept and a portion is missing. The sample includes 90,000 to 95,000 clones, about 93% of them seen just once. The source was peripheral blood, collected in the first trimester of pregnancy. These receptor sequences come from a female donor with multiple sclerosis, enrolled in a pregnancy study. Each CDR3 is given with its conserved first and last residue. The order of the fields is V gene, J gene, D gene, clone size, CDR3 protein, CDR3 DNA. The D gene is left open where the match is weak. For some rows the clone size is stated as once, few or many, or as a class when expanded; others skip it.

>TRBV18|TRBJ1-1|.|.
CASSPEFWQGRFEAFF
TGTGCCAGCTCACCAGAGTTTTGGCAGGGGCGATTTGAAGCTTTCTTT
>TRBV5-1|TRBJ2-1|TRBD2|.
CASSLELWGGTRNEQFF
TGCGCCAGCAGCTTGGAACTGTGGGGGGGTACTAGGAATGAGCAGTTCTTC
>TRBV5-1|TRBJ2-3|.|.
CASSLFGESTDTQYF
TGCGCCAGCAGCTTGTTTGGGGAGAGCACAGATACGCAGTATTTT
>TRBV7-6|TRBJ2-7|TRBD2|many
CASSLEGGRQSSYEQYF
TGTGCCAGCAGCTTAGAGGGAGGGAGGCAGAGCTCCTACGAGCAGTACTTC
>TRBV7-3|TRBJ2-1|TRBD2|.
CASSLGRLAGKINEQFF
TGTGCCAGCAGCTTAGGGAGACTAGCGGGCAAAATCAATGAGCAGTTCTTC
>TRBV6-6|TRBJ2-7|TRBD1|once
CASSTPGQASEQYF
TGTGCCAGCAGTACCCCGGGACAGGCTTCCGAGCAGTACTTC
>TRBV18|TRBJ2-5|.|.
CASSPLWGGMEETQYF
TGTGCCAGCTCACCCTTATGGGGGGGCATGGAAGAGACCCAGTACTTC
>TRBV11-2|TRBJ2-7|.|.
CASSQEPVSGYEQYF
TGTGCCAGCAGCCAAGAACCTGTGAGTGGCTACGAGCAGTACTTC
>TRBV14|TRBJ2-7|.|.
CASSHDNYEQYF
TGTGCCAGCAGCCACGACAACTACGAGCAGTACTTC
>TRBV6-5|TRBJ2-2|.|.
CASSYPGGKGTGELFF
TGTGCCAGCAGTTACCCTGGCGGGAAGGGGACCGGGGAGCTGTTTTTT
>TRBV14|TRBJ1-1|.|.
CASSRFGAEAFF
TGTGCCAGCAGCCGCTTCGGAGCTGAAGCTTTCTTT
>TRBV28|TRBJ2-7|.|.
CASSPGGSSYEQYF
TGTGCCAGCAGTCCAGGGGGGTCAAGCTACGAGCAGTACTTC